Each of the 21 T cell receptor beta chains below was sequenced from the same sample in a study of pediatric ulcerative colitis. Here immunoSEQ multiplex PCR was the method, and the copy in TCRdb shows in-frame clones only, minus some. The sample lists 60,000 to 75,000 clones, 70% to 80% occurring once. The sequenced sample was blood. These receptors were collected from a boy aged 10-17 years with moderate ulcerative colitis.

The V gene is TRBV9, the J gene TRBJ1-3, with TRBD1 matching over 8 bases. The CDR3 runs to 16 residues. Germline V CDR1 and CDR2: SGDLS, YYNGEE. With 3 bases clipped from V and 0 bases from J, the junction kept 5 bases outside the gene matches. The CDR3 region is CASSARQGSSGNTIYF. CDR3 coding DNA: TGTGCCAGCAGCGCAAGACAGGGGAGCTCTGGAAACACCATATATTTT.

The chain links TRBV5-8 to TRBJ1-1, with TRBD1 as a possible D gene (5 bases). This CDR3 spans 14 amino acids. Trimming shortened V by 4 bases and J by 0 bases, and 10 bases separated the two germline ends. Germline CDR1 is SGHTS and CDR2 is YDEGEE. In DNA form, the CDR3 reads TGTGCCAGCAGCGGCGCAGGGTTGAACACTGAAGCTTTCTTT. Translating it yields CASSGAGLNTEAFF.

The chain combines TRBV7-2 with TRBJ1-4; 7 nucleotides match TRBD1. CDR1 is SGHTA, CDR2 FQGNSA, per germline. The CDR3 has 17 residues. With 4 bases clipped from V and 10 bases from J, the junction kept 18 bases outside the gene matches. CDR3 region: CASSSSIGGTAGSKLFF. CDR3 bases: TGTGCCAGCAGCTCATCAATCGGTGGGACAGCGGGTTCAAAACTGTTTTTT.

The chain's CDR3 is CASSGLDTRTDTQYF. The DNA for the CDR3 is TGTGCCAGCAGCGGACTCGACACCAGGACAGATACGCAGTATTTT. V gene TRBV7-2 combines with J gene TRBJ2-3; weak D call: TRBD2 (5 bases). The germline CDR1 and CDR2 sequences are SGHTA and FQGNSA. The CDR3 extends over 15 amino acids. Trimming stripped 5 bases from V and 3 bases from J, with 15 bases between.

CDR3 nucleotides: TGTGCCAGCTCAACTGACAGGGCAGGCAATCAGCCCCAGCATTTT. Translation: CASSTDRAGNQPQHF. This chain links TRBV18 with TRBJ1-5; 7 bases line up with TRBD1. This CDR3 comprises 15 residues. Germline lookup yields CDR1 KGHSH and CDR2 LQKENI. The junction had 6 bases not matched to a gene; V was cut back by 5 bases and J by 2 bases.

This chain links TRBV30 with TRBJ2-4; D not resolved. Germline CDR1 GTSNPN, CDR2 SVGIG (reference sequence). This CDR3 has 12 residues. Trimming removed 1 base at V and 3 bases at J, with 4 bases between. As DNA, the CDR3 is TGTGCCTGGAGTGCTGGCAAAAACATTCAGTACTTC. Protein sequence: CAWSAGKNIQYF.

J is TRBJ1-1 and V is TRBV4-1; 8 bases align to TRBD1. This CDR3 has 12 amino acids. V lost 5 bases and J lost 8; bases outside the gene matches: 4. In germline, CDR1 is MGHRA, CDR2 YSYEKL. The CDR3 DNA reads TGCGCCAGCAGCGACGGGACAGGAGAAGCTTTCTTT. Encoded protein: CASSDGTGEAFF.

The rearrangement links TRBV5-1 to TRBJ2-1; D not resolved. The CDR3 contains 13 residues. Germline CDR1 and CDR2: SGHRS and YFSETQ. V was shortened by 4 bases and J by 4 bases, with 9 bases between the two germline ends. CDR3 residues: CASSARDYNEQFF. The CDR3 nucleotides are TGCGCCAGCAGCGCGAGAGATTACAATGAGCAGTTCTTC.

This chain joins TRBV18 and TRBJ2-7; perhaps TRBD2 as D (6 bases). The germline CDR1 and CDR2 sequences are KGHSH and LQKENI. CDR3 length: 15 amino acids. V shed 5 bases and J shed 4 bases, with 18 bases lying between them. CDR3 protein: CASSTVPGVGYEQYF. The CDR3 DNA reads as TGTGCCAGCTCAACAGTCCCGGGGGTCGGATACGAGCAGTACTTC.

This rearrangement joins TRBV9 to TRBJ2-2; TRBD2 agrees at 7 bases. This CDR3 is built from 14 residues. The V gene end was trimmed by 0 bases and the J gene end by 6 bases; junction bases not matched to a gene: 2. Germline values: CDR1 SGDLS, CDR2 YYNGEE. The CDR3 here is CASSVAGGAGELFF. CDR3 coding DNA: TGTGCCAGCAGCGTAGCGGGAGGTGCCGGGGAGCTGTTTTTT.

This clone occurred once. The genes are TRBV7-2 and TRBJ2-7; D perhaps matches TRBD1 (6 bases). The germline V and J ends were trimmed by 3 bases and 3 bases, with 12 bases remaining between them. The germline V gene has CDR1 SGHTA and CDR2 FQGNSA. This CDR3 comprises 14 residues. The CDR3 DNA follows: TGTGCCAGCAGCTTCTATCAGGGGATCTACGAGCAGTACTTC. It encodes CASSFYQGIYEQYF. The full variable domain, completed using reference TRBV7-2 and TRBJ2-7, is GAGVSQSPSNKVTEKGKDVELRCDPISGHTALYWYRQSLGQGLEFLIYFQGNSAPDKSGLPSDRFSAERTGGSVSTLTIQRTQQEDSAVYLCASSFYQGIYEQYFGPGTRLTVT.

The chain recombines TRBV4-1 with TRBJ2-7, with 7 nucleotides matching TRBD1. Germline-derived CDR1 and CDR2 are MGHRA and YSYEKL. The CDR3 covers 14 residues. V gave up 2 bases and J gave up 4 bases; unmatched junction bases: 5. The CDR3 nucleotides read TGCGCCAGCAGCCAAACTACAGGGGTATACGAGCAGTACTTC. As protein: CASSQTTGVYEQYF.

The chain employs TRBV29-1 and TRBJ2-5, with D unresolved. Looked up from germline, CDR1 is SQVTM and CDR2 is ANQGSEA. V lost 6 bases and J lost 5, with 13 bases in between. CDR3 length: 12 amino acids. As DNA, the CDR3 is TGCAGCGTCCGGACGTTTCGGGAGACCCAGTACTTC. It is translated as CSVRTFRETQYF.

The chain recombines TRBV7-3 with TRBJ2-1, with D perhaps matching TRBD1 (7 bases). Looked up from germline, CDR1 is SGHTA and CDR2 is FQGTGA. V lost 5 bases to trimming and J lost 12 bases, with 23 bases between them. The CDR3 sequence is 15 residues long. The CDR3 DNA follows: TGTGCCAGCAGCCCCTCCGGGACTCCCAGGGGGTGGCAGTTCTTC. Protein sequence: CASSPSGTPRGWQFF. The full variable domain, rest sourced from reference TRBV7-3 and TRBJ2-1, is GAGVSQTPSNKVTEKGKYVELRCDPISGHTALYWYRQSLGQGPEFLIYFQGTGAADDSGLPNDRFFAVRPEGSVSTLKIQRTERGDSAVYLCASSPSGTPRGWQFFGPGTRLTVL.

The chain combines TRBV4-2 with TRBJ2-1; unclear D gene. V was pared by 3 bases and J by 0 bases, with 12 bases between. CDR1 is LGHNA and CDR2 is YNFKEQ in the germline V gene. The length of the CDR3 is 16 residues. As DNA, the CDR3 is TGTGCCAGCAGCCACGCGCCGGCGTCCTCCTACAATGAGCAGTTCTTC. The encoded protein is CASSHAPASSYNEQFF.

This clone showed up just a few times. This rearrangement joins TRBV18 to TRBJ1-5; D uncertain. The ends were cut back, 3 bases at V and 5 bases at J, with 8 bases in the middle. Germline V gene sequence: CDR1 KGHSH, CDR2 LQKENI. This CDR3 comprises 13 residues. This CDR3 is CASSPRVDQPQHF. The CDR3 DNA reads as TGTGCCAGCTCACCGCGGGTAGATCAGCCCCAGCATTTT.

This clone was detected once. This sequence joins TRBV5-6 and TRBJ1-1; TRBD1 aligns across 8 bases. Unmatched junction bases numbered 21, after V lost 1 base and J lost 7 bases. Per the germline V gene, CDR1 is SGHDT and CDR2 is YYEEEE. The CDR3 is 19 amino acids. This CDR3 is CASSLPPRRTGLAISEAFF. The CDR3 nucleotides are TGTGCCAGCAGCTTGCCCCCCCGTAGGACAGGGCTCGCTATAAGTGAAGCTTTCTTT.

V and J are TRBV9 and TRBJ1-2; D possibly corresponds to TRBD1 (6 bases). Germline CDR1 and CDR2: SGDLS and YYNGEE. Trimming took 0 bases from V and 8 from J, leaving 11 bases between them. The length of the CDR3 is 13 residues. The chain's CDR3 is CASSVEPGEGYTF. The CDR3, as DNA: TGTGCCAGCAGCGTAGAGCCAGGGGAAGGCTACACCTTC.

The V gene is TRBV5-1, the J gene TRBJ2-3, with 8 nucleotides matching TRBD2. The germline CDR1 and CDR2 sequences are SGHRS and YFSETQ. This CDR3 spans 15 amino acids. Trimming removed 4 bases from V and 4 bases from J; junction bases left unmatched: 8. CDR3 sequence: CASSPGGAGSDTQYF. For the CDR3, the DNA is TGCGCCAGCAGCCCCGGGGGGGCCGGTTCAGATACGCAGTATTTT.

This chain links TRBV27 with TRBJ1-1, with D hard to call. Germline-derived CDR1 and CDR2 are MNHEY and SMNVEV (reference sequence). V gave up 1 base and J gave up 5 bases, with 14 bases separating them. The CDR3 loop spans 15 amino acids. In DNA form, the CDR3 reads TGTGCCAGCAGTTTATATTCAGGACTTTCTACTGAAGCTTTCTTT. It specifies CASSLYSGLSTEAFF.

A single count supports this clone. This chain uses TRBV18 with TRBJ2-3; a weak D match, TRBD1 (6 bases). V lost 6 bases and J lost 3, with 16 bases in between. The CDR3 length is 15 residues. Germline CDR1 is KGHSH and CDR2 is LQKENI. The CDR3 sequence: CASSPLAGETDTQYF. Here the CDR3 DNA reads TGTGCCAGCTCCCCCTTGGCAGGGGAAACAGATACGCAGTATTTT.